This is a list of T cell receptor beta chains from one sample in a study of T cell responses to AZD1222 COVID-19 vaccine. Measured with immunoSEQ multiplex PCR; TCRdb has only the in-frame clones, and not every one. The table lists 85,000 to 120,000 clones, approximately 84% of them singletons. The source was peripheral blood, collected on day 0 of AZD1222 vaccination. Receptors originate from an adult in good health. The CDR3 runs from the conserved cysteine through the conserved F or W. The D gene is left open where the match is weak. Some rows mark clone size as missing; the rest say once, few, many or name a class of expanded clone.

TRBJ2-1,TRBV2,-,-,CASSAGGSGYNEQFF,TGTGCCAGCAGTGCAGGGGGTAGCGGCTACAATGAGCAGTTCTTC
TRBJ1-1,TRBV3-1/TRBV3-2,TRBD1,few,CASSQRQGTEAFF,TGTGCCAGCAGCCAACGACAGGGCACTGAAGCTTTCTTT
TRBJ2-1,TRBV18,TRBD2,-,CASSPTSGRYNEQFF,TGTGCCAGCTCACCAACGAGCGGGAGGTACAATGAGCAGTTCTTC
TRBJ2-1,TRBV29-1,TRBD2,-,CSLFRTSGGRGSYNEQFF,TGCAGCCTCTTCCGGACTAGCGGGGGTCGTGGCTCCTACAATGAGCAGTTCTTC
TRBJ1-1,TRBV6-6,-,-,CASSPTPRGTEAFF,TGTGCCAGCAGCCCGACCCCTCGGGGAACTGAAGCTTTCTTT
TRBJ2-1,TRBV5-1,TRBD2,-,CASSLVPSGASSYNEQFF,TGCGCCAGCAGCTTGGTCCCTAGCGGGGCGAGCTCCTACAATGAGCAGTTCTTC
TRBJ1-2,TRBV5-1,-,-,CASSLGQGIWGYTF,TGCGCCAGCAGCTTGGGTCAGGGAATCTGGGGCTACACCTTC
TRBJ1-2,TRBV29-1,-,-,CSVEDLGVGYTF,TGCAGCGTTGAAGATCTAGGGGTTGGCTACACCTTC
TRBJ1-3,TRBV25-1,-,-,CASSEGTILSGNTIYF,TGTGCCAGCAGTGAAGGGACCATCCTCTCTGGAAACACCATATATTTT
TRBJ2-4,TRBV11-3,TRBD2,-,CASSPILAGGPSAKNIQYF,TGTGCCAGCAGCCCGATACTAGCGGGAGGGCCAAGCGCCAAAAACATTCAGTACTTC
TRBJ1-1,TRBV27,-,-,CASSLEGRRTAEAFF,TGTGCCAGCAGTTTAGAGGGGAGGAGGACGGCTGAAGCTTTCTTT
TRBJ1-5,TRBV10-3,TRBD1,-,CAINGQGARQPQHF,TGTGCCATCAACGGGCAGGGGGCGCGTCAGCCCCAGCATTTT
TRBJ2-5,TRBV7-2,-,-,CASSAPSGAQETQYF,TGTGCCAGCAGCGCACCTTCGGGTGCTCAAGAGACCCAGTACTTC
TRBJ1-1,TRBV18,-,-,CASAPIVDTEAFF,TGTGCCAGCGCCCCAATAGTTGACACTGAAGCTTTCTTT
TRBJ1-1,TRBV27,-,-,CASSLSSVTEAFF,TGTGCCAGCAGTTTATCCTCGGTCACTGAAGCTTTCTTT
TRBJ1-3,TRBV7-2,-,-,CASSLPTGSSGNTIYF,TGTGCCAGCAGCTTACCCACAGGGAGCTCTGGAAACACCATATATTTT
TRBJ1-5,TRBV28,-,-,CASSLTGNLQQPQHF,TGTGCCAGCAGTTTGACAGGCAACCTGCAGCAGCCCCAGCATTTT
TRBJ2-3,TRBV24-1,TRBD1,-,CATSGGQAASDTQYF,TGTGCCACCAGTGGGGGACAGGCTGCATCGGATACGCAGTATTTT
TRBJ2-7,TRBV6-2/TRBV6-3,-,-,CASSPIPSPGGTYEQYF,TGTGCCAGCAGTCCGATTCCATCGCCCGGGGGAACCTACGAGCAGTACTTC
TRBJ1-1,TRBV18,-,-,CASSPLQGETEAFF,TGTGCCAGCTCACCATTACAGGGAGAAACTGAAGCTTTCTTT
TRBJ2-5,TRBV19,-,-,CASSKGQGGETQYF,TGTGCCAGTAGTAAGGGGCAGGGGGGAGAGACCCAGTACTTC
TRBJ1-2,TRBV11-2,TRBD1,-,CASSLARQGRGYTF,TGTGCCAGCAGCTTAGCGAGACAGGGGAGAGGCTACACCTTC
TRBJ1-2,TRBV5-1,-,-,CASSLGAEGYTF,TGCGCCAGCAGCTTGGGGGCTGAGGGCTACACCTTC
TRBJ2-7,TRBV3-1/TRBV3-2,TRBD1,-,CASSPWRDRVLEQYF,TGTGCCAGCAGCCCTTGGCGAGACAGGGTACTCGAGCAGTACTTC